These 6 T cell receptor beta chains originate from one sample sequenced in a study of human T cells and chemical hapten exposure. One entry per CDR3 protein, called by TCRdb with MiXCR from the RACE reads. This table has about 120,000 distinct CDR3 sequences, roughly an eighth appearing once. Time point reported: patch test 1, 2 weeks after DPC sensitization. Treatment denoted: therapeutic diphenylcyclopropenone sensitization with weekly scalp DPC. Here the sequenced sample was whole blood, taken in connection with sensitization to the hapten diphenylcyclopropenone (DPC). The source is a man younger than 30 with alopecia areata. Some clones in this sample may be carry-over from other donors' samples.

The sample holds a few counts of this clonotype. This rearrangement joins TRBV29-1 to TRBJ2-7; TRBD1 matches 8 bases. This CDR3 comprises 12 residues. Germline lookup yields CDR1 SQVTM and CDR2 ANQGSEA. Trimming removed 7 bases from V and 5 bases from J; junction bases left unmatched: 7. The CDR3 sequence is CSAADRVHEQYF. CDR3 nucleotides: TGCAGCGCAGCGGACAGGGTCCACGAGCAGTACTTC.

This clonotype was counted only a few times. The chain uses TRBV7-3 and TRBJ1-5, with 9 bases lining up with TRBD1. The CDR3 length is 15 residues. V lost 3 bases and J lost 6; bases outside the gene matches: 6. Germline CDR1 reads SGHTA; CDR2 reads FQGTGA. CDR3 residues: CASSFGTGLSQPQHF. CDR3 DNA sequence: TGTGCCAGCAGCTTCGGGACAGGGCTCAGTCAGCCCCAGCATTTT.

The chain carries TRBV4-3 and TRBJ1-1, with 8 bases lining up with TRBD1. Germline V gives CDR1 LGHNA, CDR2 YSLEER. The CDR3 length is 15 residues. V trimming: 2 bases; J trimming: 6 bases; junction bases outside the gene matches: 8. As DNA, the CDR3 is TGCGCCAGCAGCCAAAGACAGGGGAGGGACCCTGAAGCTTTCTTT. Protein sequence: CASSQRQGRDPEAFF.

This clonotype was recorded many times. The rearrangement joins TRBV7-9 to TRBJ1-2; TRBD1 matches at 7 bases. The CDR3 sequence is 17 residues long. Unmatched junction bases numbered 16, after V lost 4 bases and J lost 5 bases. Per the germline V gene, CDR1 is SEHNR and CDR2 is FQNEAQ (reference sequence). The CDR3 bases are TGTGCCAGCAGCTCATGGGATCGGGACAGTTCGAATTATGGCTACACCTTC. This sequence encodes CASSSWDRDSSNYGYTF.

This clonotype was seen a few times. An end of the junction differs from the germline gene, which may be a read error. The rearrangement joins TRBV28 to TRBJ2-2; TRBD1 matches 10 bases. The germline V gene encodes CDR1 MDHEN and CDR2 SYDVKM. CDR3 length equals 12 residues. CDR3 nucleotides: TGTGCCAGCAGTACGGGACCCGGGACAGGGGAGTTT. The encoded protein is CASSTGPGTGEF.

This clonotype showed up just a few times. The rearrangement uses TRBV3-1 and TRBJ2-1; TRBD1 agrees at 9 bases. Germline CDR1 and CDR2: LGHDT and YNNKEL (reference sequence). The trim removed 1 base at V and 5 bases at J, leaving 3 bases unmatched. This CDR3 has 15 amino acids. As DNA, the CDR3 is TGTGCCAGCAGCCAAGCACAGGGGGCGAACAATGAGCAGTTCTTC. This encodes CASSQAQGANNEQFF.